This entry lists 21 T cell receptor beta chains sequenced from one sample in a study of CD8 T cells in ankylosing spondylitis. TCRdb recomputed calls from the 5' RACE reads with MiXCR, one row per CDR3 protein. The table includes 200,000 to 300,000 distinct CDR3 sequences, roughly 8.2% detected once. Sample: blood, either unsorted or a sorted T cell fraction (not recorded which). These receptors were obtained from a female donor with ankylosing spondylitis or in good health (not recorded which).

This clonotype was seen repeatedly, ten times or more. The rearrangement uses TRBV11-2 and TRBJ2-3; 7 bases agree with TRBD2. This CDR3 has 14 residues. V shed 4 bases and J 5 bases; nucleotides not matched to a gene: 6. Germline values: CDR1 SGHAT, CDR2 FQNNGV. The CDR3 reads CASSSLAFQDTQYF. The CDR3 DNA follows: TGTGCCAGCAGCTCACTAGCGTTCCAAGATACGCAGTATTTT.

Notes on this clonotype: One base away lies a much larger clone, so this may be a sequencing read error. The chain joins TRBV7-9 to TRBJ1-5, with D unclear. CDR1 and CDR2 from the germline V gene are SEHNR and FQNEAQ (reference sequence). The CDR3 is 12 residues long. CDR3 protein: CANSLDREPQHF. The CDR3 coding sequence is TGTGCCAACAGCTTAGATCGGGAGCCCCAGCATTTT.

The table lists this clonotype with many counts. The chain has TRBV4-1 and TRBJ2-1; 10 nucleotides line up with TRBD2. The CDR3 covers 21 residues. Germline V gene data show CDR1 as MGHRA and CDR2 as YSYEKL. Germline trimming cut 3 bases from V and 0 bases from J; bases unmatched to any gene: 17. The CDR3 DNA reads as TGCGCCAGCAGCCAGGGCGGTCGGCCTAGCGGGAGTAGAGGCTCCTACAATGAGCAGTTCTTC. This sequence encodes CASSQGGRPSGSRGSYNEQFF.

The table lists this clonotype with many counts. V gene TRBV7-2 combines with J gene TRBJ2-5, with 7 bases matching TRBD1. With V trimmed by 3 bases and J by 4 bases, 8 bases remained unmatched. The germline V gene encodes CDR1 SGHTA and CDR2 FQGNSA. CDR3 length: 15 residues. CDR3 coding DNA: TGTGCCAGCAGCTTGTCAACAGGGGCCCGAGAGACCCAGTACTTC. Encoded protein: CASSLSTGARETQYF.

This clonotype was seen at least ten times. The chain links TRBV5-6 to TRBJ2-5; 7 positions agree with TRBD2. V gave up 7 bases and J gave up 2 bases; unmatched junction bases: 11. Germline CDR1 and CDR2: SGHDT and YYEEEE. This CDR3 is built from 15 residues. The CDR3 DNA is TGTGCCAGCTCCTTTGATCTAGCGGCACAAGAGACCCAGTACTTC. Protein sequence: CASSFDLAAQETQYF.

This clonotype showed up many times. The J gene is TRBJ2-7, the V gene TRBV28; either TRBD1 or TRBD2 may supply D (5 bases each). V was shortened by 2 bases and J by 1 base, with 12 bases between the two germline ends. Germline V gives CDR1 MDHEN, CDR2 SYDVKM. The CDR3 has 15 residues. CDR3 DNA: TGTGCCAGCAGTTTAACGGGGCCGCGATCCTACGAGCAGTACTTC. Protein product: CASSLTGPRSYEQYF.

This clonotype was counted ten times or more. The CDR3 coding sequence is TGTGCCAGCAGCCAGGGGGTCTACGAGCAGTACTTC. Amino acid sequence: CASSQGVYEQYF. The chain combines TRBV12-3 or TRBV12-4 with TRBJ2-7; 7 bases agree with TRBD1. The CDR3 has 12 amino acids. Unmatched junction bases numbered 2, after V lost 6 bases and J lost 3 bases.

Comment on this clonotype: The junction departs from the called germline gene at one end, perhaps through a read error. This chain links TRBV12-3 or TRBV12-4 with TRBJ2-7, with a tentative D call TRBD2 (5 bases). The CDR3 consists of 15 residues. The CDR3 DNA follows: TGTGCCAACAGTTCAAGGACGGGAACCGCCTACGAGCAGTACTTC. It specifies CANSSRTGTAYEQYF.

This clonotype has ten or more counts. The chain is built from TRBV29-1 and TRBJ1-2; D gene uncertain. Germline lookup yields CDR1 SQVTM and CDR2 ANQGSEA. The V gene lost 7 bases and the J gene lost 0 bases, with 21 bases spanning the gap. The CDR3 totals 16 residues. CDR3 residues: CSGHSGDDIANYGYTF. The DNA of the CDR3 is TGCAGCGGTCACTCGGGAGACGATATAGCTAACTATGGCTACACCTTC. The whole variable domain, filled in from reference TRBV29-1 and TRBJ1-2, reads SAVISQKPSRDICQRGTSLTIQCQVDSQVTMMFWYRQQPGQSLTLIATANQGSEATYESGFVIDKFPISRPNLTFSTLTVSNMSPEDSSIYLCSGHSGDDIANYGYTFGSGTRLTVV.

This clonotype was found many times. J is TRBJ2-3 and V is TRBV5-1; either TRBD1 or TRBD2 may supply D (7 bases each). CDR3 length equals 16 residues. The V and J ends lost 0 bases and 2 bases respectively, with 13 bases between them. CDR1 is SGHRS, CDR2 YFSETQ, per germline. The chain's CDR3 is CASSLATGDYTDTQYF. CDR3 DNA sequence: TGCGCCAGCAGCTTGGCTACAGGGGACTACACAGATACGCAGTATTTT.

The chain couples TRBV20-1 to TRBJ2-6; 10 bases line up with TRBD2. Trimming took 6 bases from V and 0 from J; bases not matched to a gene: 8. Germline loops: CDR1 DFQATT, CDR2 SNEGSKA (reference sequence). CDR3 length: 17 amino acids. The CDR3 here is CSAAPSGRFSGANVLTF. The CDR3 bases are TGCAGTGCAGCCCCTAGCGGGAGATTCTCTGGGGCCAACGTCCTGACTTTC.

A word on this clonotype: Given a much more abundant clone one base away, this may be a read error. The chain is built from TRBV19 and TRBJ2-7; D possibly corresponds to TRBD2 (6 bases). Germline loops: CDR1 LNHDA, CDR2 SQIVND (reference sequence). This CDR3 comprises 14 residues. CDR3: CVSSIPGLALEQYF. In DNA, the CDR3 is TGTGTCAGTAGTATTCCGGGACTCGCACTCGAGCAGTACTTC.

The chain links TRBV18 to TRBJ2-7; D is undetermined. Germline V gives CDR1 KGHSH, CDR2 LQKENI. V gave up 2 bases and J gave up 3 bases, with 17 bases separating them. The CDR3 consists of 16 residues. Here the CDR3 reads CASSPGLSPSHYEQYF. CDR3 in DNA: TGTGCCAGCTCACCAGGGCTTAGCCCATCCCACTACGAGCAGTACTTC. Looking up the rest from reference TRBV18 and TRBJ2-7 gives the full variable domain: NAGVMQNPRHLVRRRGQEARLRCSPMKGHSHVYWYRQLPEEGLKFMVYLQKENIIDESGMPKERFSAEFPKEGPSILRIQQVVRGDSAAYFCASSPGLSPSHYEQYFGPGTRLTVT.

This clonotype was seen many times. The V and J genes are TRBV3-1 and TRBJ2-1; D is unresolved. CDR3 length: 13 residues. Deletions cut 1 base from V and 7 bases from J, with 8 bases between. Germline CDR1 and CDR2: LGHDT and YNNKEL (reference sequence). CDR3 amino acids: CASSQVAGNEQFF. CDR3 DNA sequence: TGTGCCAGCAGCCAAGTAGCCGGGAATGAGCAGTTCTTC.

This clonotype was counted ten times or more. The chain combines TRBV5-1 with TRBJ2-1, with 10 bases fitting TRBD2. V was clipped by 4 bases and J by 7 bases; unmatched bases: 11. The CDR3 sequence is 16 residues long. The germline V gene encodes CDR1 SGHRS and CDR2 YFSETQ. The CDR3: CASSTAGGRFPNEQFF. CDR3 DNA sequence: TGCGCCAGCAGCACAGCGGGAGGGCGTTTCCCTAATGAGCAGTTCTTC.

This clonotype was recorded many times. This sequence joins TRBV5-1 and TRBJ2-2; D is perhaps TRBD1 (6 bases). In germline, CDR1 is SGHRS, CDR2 YFSETQ. CDR3 length: 14 amino acids. Trimming removed 6 bases from V and 1 base from J, with 10 bases in between. CDR3 loop: CASKAGVNTGELFF. DNA for the CDR3: TGCGCCAGCAAAGCAGGGGTGAACACCGGGGAGCTGTTTTTT.

Ten or more counts support this clonotype. The V call is TRBV20-1, the J call TRBJ2-1, with TRBD2 identical over 9 bases. The germline V gene encodes CDR1 DFQATT and CDR2 SNEGSKA (reference sequence). V lost 6 bases and J lost 9; bases outside the gene matches: 21. This CDR3 spans 17 amino acids. The CDR3 DNA reads TGCAGTGCCCAAACCGGACTAGCGTACCTCCCCGGAAGTGAGCAGTTCTTC. This gives the protein CSAQTGLAYLPGSEQFF.

This clonotype was recorded many times. The chain employs TRBV2 and TRBJ1-4, with 7 nucleotides matching TRBD1. CDR3 size: 15 residues. Germline lookup yields CDR1 SNHLY and CDR2 FYNNEI. The V segment lost 1 base and the J segment 7 bases; nucleotides outside the gene matches: 6. DNA of the CDR3: TGTGCCAGCAGTGAAGTGACAGGGTACGGTGAAAAACTGTTTTTT. It specifies CASSEVTGYGEKLFF.

This clonotype was detected many times. The chain carries TRBV6-2 or TRBV6-3 and TRBJ2-1; 10 bases are shared with TRBD2. This CDR3 is built from 20 residues. CDR1 and CDR2 from the germline V gene are MNHEY and SVGEGT. V lost 2 bases and J lost 1; bases outside the gene matches: 14. The CDR3 reads CASSYPPGLAKGGSYNEQFF. CDR3 nucleotides: TGTGCCAGCAGTTACCCCCCGGGACTAGCGAAGGGGGGGTCCTACAATGAGCAGTTCTTC.

This clonotype has at least ten counts. The chain combines TRBV7-2 with TRBJ2-1, with 11 nucleotides matching TRBD1. V trimming: 2 bases; J trimming: 9 bases; junction bases outside the gene matches: 6. The germline V gene encodes CDR1 SGHTA and CDR2 FQGNSA. The CDR3 covers 15 residues. The DNA for the CDR3 is TGTGCCAGCAGCTTAATGGACAGGGGGCGTAGTGAGCAGTTCTTC. Protein: CASSLMDRGRSEQFF.

In this sample, this clonotype turned up many times. The chain combines TRBV20-1 with TRBJ2-1; D gene ambiguous. Germline CDR1 DFQATT, CDR2 SNEGSKA (reference sequence). This CDR3 is 14 amino acids long. Trimming took off 6 bases at V and 9 bases at J, with 21 bases between the two ends. The DNA for the CDR3 is TGCAGTGCCCCCAGATCCGGGTATGGAAGTGAGCAGTTCTTC. Translated, it gives CSAPRSGYGSEQFF.